Sequencing of this T cell receptor (beta chain) was carried out in a study of cytomegalovirus exposure and HLA in healthy donors. Study results and limitations: CMV serostatus was the only recorded immune exposure for donors. It was assumed in the presence/absence analyses that sequencing depth was roughly uniform across donors. For cytomegalovirus status, the classifier reportedly gave diagnoses with high specificity and sensitivity. For most TCR beta V segments, an earlier analysis put the productive rate at about 90% or about 30% of the time.

Germline V gives CDR1 SGHVS, CDR2 FNYEAQ. Trimming cost V 5 bases and J 5 bases; bases outside gene matches: 9. This CDR3 region has 16 residues. Researchers ran the PCR with 60 Vbeta and 13 Jbeta primers. Generated by immunoSEQ multiplex PCR, the TCRdb table keeps only in-frame clones and is missing some. The sample lists around 150,000 clones; 65% to 70% were seen once. As regards this clone: The antigen remains unidentified.

The chain joins TRBV7-6 to TRBJ1-2, with 12 positions matching TRBD1. The specimen sequenced was PBMCs. The receptor comes from a woman between 18 and 30 years old in good health and CMV-seropositive. The CDR3 coding sequence is TGTGCCAGCAGCCACACCGGGACAGGGGGCGAATATGGCTACACCTTC. This encodes CASSHTGTGGEYGYTF.